This section outlines one T cell receptor beta chain sequence together with its context. The antigen remains undetermined. This sample is part of a study of T cell responses to AZD1222 COVID-19 vaccine. Study-wide context: Second doses at about 4 or about 12 weeks were pooled. Findings and limits, study-wide: Only 5 or 6 people who got AZD1222 tested seropositive at baseline. A mostly white British donor set with more females was recruited, and clonal diversity was possibly underestimated. Across spike, vaccine-associated CD4 TCRs were found, dominant at 160-218 and 743-854.

TCRdb's table, derived via immunoSEQ multiplex PCR, lists solely in-frame clones and lacks some. Of roughly 140,000 clones in the sample, about 89% were seen once. The CDR3 covers 14 residues. V was pared by 8 bases and J by 1 base, with 11 bases between. Germline assignment: CDR1 LNHDA and CDR2 SQIVND (reference sequence). The sequences come from peripheral blood, collected on day 0 of AZD1222 vaccination. This TCR was recovered from an adult in good health. The V gene is TRBV19, the J gene TRBJ2-2; no definite D call. The CDR3 coding sequence is TGTGCCAGTGATAGGCGGCAGAACACCGGGGAGCTGTTTTTT. This gives the protein CASDRRQNTGELFF.